The source of this TCR beta chain is a study of identical twins. Each CDR3 protein is one row after TCRdb ran MiXCR on the 5' RACE reads. The sample shows some 250,000 distinct CDR3 sequences, 10% to 15% of them seen only once. This clonotype was picked up many times. The CDR3 has 16 amino acids. V shed 7 bases and J shed 2 bases, with 21 bases lying between them. The sample also formed part of further work on yellow fever vaccine responses in identical twins.

The specimen was memory (CD45RO+) T cells sorted from blood. This receptor was identified in a woman aged 18 to 35 in good health. J is TRBJ2-7 and V is TRBV12-3 or TRBV12-4; maybe TRBD2 (5 bases). CDR3 bases: TGTGCCAGCACTGAATGGGAGCGCCTCTTTCCCTACGAGCAGTACTTC. It encodes CASTEWERLFPYEQYF.